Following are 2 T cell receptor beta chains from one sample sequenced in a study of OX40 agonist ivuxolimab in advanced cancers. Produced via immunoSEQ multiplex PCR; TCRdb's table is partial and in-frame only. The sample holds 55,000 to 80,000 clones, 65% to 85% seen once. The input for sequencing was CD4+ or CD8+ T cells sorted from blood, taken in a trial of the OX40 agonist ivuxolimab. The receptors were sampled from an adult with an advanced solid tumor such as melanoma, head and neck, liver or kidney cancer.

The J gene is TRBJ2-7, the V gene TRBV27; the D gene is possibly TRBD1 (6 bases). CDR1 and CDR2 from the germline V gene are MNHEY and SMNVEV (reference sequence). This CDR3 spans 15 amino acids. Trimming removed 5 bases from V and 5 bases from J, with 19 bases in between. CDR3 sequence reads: CASSPSGVDANEQYF. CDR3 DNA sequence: TGTGCCAGCAGTCCATCAGGGGTGGATGCAAACGAGCAGTACTTC.

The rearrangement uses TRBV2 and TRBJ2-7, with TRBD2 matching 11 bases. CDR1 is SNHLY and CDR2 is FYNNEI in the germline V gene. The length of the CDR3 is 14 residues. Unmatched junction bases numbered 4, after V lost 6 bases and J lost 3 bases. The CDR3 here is CASSGLAGYYEQYF. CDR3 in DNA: TGTGCCAGCAGCGGACTAGCGGGCTACTACGAGCAGTACTTC. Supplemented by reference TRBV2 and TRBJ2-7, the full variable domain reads EPEVTQTPSHQVTQMGQEVILRCVPISNHLYFYWYRQILGQKVEFLVSFYNNEISEKSEIFDDQFSVERPDGSNFTLKIRSTKLEDSAMYFCASSGLAGYYEQYFGPGTRLTVT.